This T cell receptor beta chain emerged from a study of chemoradiotherapy in HPV16-positive cancers. Repertoires were sampled repeatedly during chemoradiotherapy. Libraries were prepared by immunoSEQ multiplex PCR; TCRdb keeps only in-frame clonotypes and omits some of them. The sample carries 5,500 to 7,000 clones, approximately 80% recorded once. The CDR3 totals 12 residues. V gave up 3 bases and J gave up 3 bases, with 4 bases separating them. The V gene's germline CDR1 is KGHSH and CDR2 LQKENI. V is TRBV18 and J is TRBJ2-3; D is uncertain. This material was obtained from a patient who underwent chemoradiotherapy. This clonotype was obtained from a human donor with HPV-associated anogenital cancer. The CDR3 nucleotides are TGTGCCAGCTCACCTGGGACAGATACGCAGTATTTT. It specifies CASSPGTDTQYF. The full variable domain, in which reference TRBV18 and TRBJ2-3 provide the parts outside the CDR3, is NAGVMQNPRHLVRRRGQEARLRCSPMKGHSHVYWYRQLPEEGLKFMVYLQKENIIDESGMPKERFSAEFPKEGPSILRIQQVVRGDSAAYFCASSPGTDTQYFGPGTRLTVL.